Shown below are 24 T cell receptor beta chains from a single sample sequenced in a study of human T cells and chemical hapten exposure. TCRdb re-analysed the RACE reads in MiXCR, keeping a single row per CDR3 protein. Of approximately 370,000 distinct CDR3 sequences listed, around 5% are singletons. The time point here: pre-sensitization, week 0. Treatment meaning: therapeutic diphenylcyclopropenone sensitization with weekly scalp DPC. The sample consisted of whole blood, taken in connection with sensitization to the hapten diphenylcyclopropenone (DPC). Every receptor here comes from a young woman with alopecia areata. Some clones in this sample may be carry-over from other donors' samples.

This chain uses TRBV6-5 with TRBJ2-1, with D perhaps matching TRBD2 (6 bases). Germline V CDR1 and CDR2: MNHEY, SVGAGI. The germline V and J ends were trimmed by 9 bases and 1 base, with 13 bases remaining between them. CDR3 length equals 14 residues. CDR3 bases: TGTGCCAGTGCGACGGGAGAATCCTACAATGAGCAGTTCTTC. Protein sequence: CASATGESYNEQFF.

The V gene is TRBV12-3 or TRBV12-4, the J gene TRBJ1-3; tentatively, D is TRBD1 (6 bases). This CDR3 is 11 amino acids long. With 6 bases removed from V and 12 bases from J, the gap between germline ends came to 12 bases. Written as DNA, the CDR3 is TGTGCCAGCAGCCTTGACAGGATCATATATTTT. It yields the protein CASSLDRIIYF.

The chain has TRBV6-2 or TRBV6-3 and TRBJ1-4, with D possibly matching TRBD1 (6 bases). Germline V gene sequence: CDR1 MNHEY, CDR2 SVGEGT. With 3 bases removed from V and 8 bases from J, the gap between germline ends came to 19 bases. The CDR3 is 16 amino acids. This chain's CDR3 is CASSYDRYPSGEKLFF. The CDR3 nucleotides read TGTGCCAGCAGTTATGACAGGTACCCCTCTGGCGAAAAACTGTTTTTT.

The genes are TRBV6-5 and TRBJ1-5; weak D call: TRBD1 (6 bases). This CDR3 spans 16 amino acids. Trimming took off 7 bases at V and 0 bases at J, with 16 bases between the two ends. CDR1 is MNHEY, CDR2 SVGAGI, per germline. Here the CDR3 DNA reads TGTGCCAGCAAGCTAACAGGGCCTTATAGCAATCAGCCCCAGCATTTT. Amino acid sequence: CASKLTGPYSNQPQHF.

This sequence joins TRBV27 and TRBJ2-3; D gene ambiguous. The V end was cut by 6 bases, the J end by 0 bases, with 16 bases between. The CDR3 extends over 16 amino acids. Germline-derived CDR1 and CDR2 are MNHEY and SMNVEV (reference sequence). The chain's CDR3 is CASSHTLKTSTDTQYF. The CDR3, as DNA: TGTGCCAGCAGCCATACACTTAAGACTAGCACAGATACGCAGTATTTT.

This clonotype has more than one count but fewer than ten. This rearrangement joins TRBV7-2 to TRBJ1-2; weak D call: TRBD1 (6 bases). CDR3 length equals 14 residues. Germline-derived CDR1 and CDR2 are SGHTA and FQGNSA. V was shortened by 6 bases and J by 8 bases, with 19 bases between the two germline ends. DNA for the CDR3: TGTGCCAGCAGTCTCAAAGGGGGGGCGCGAGGCTACACCTTC. Translated, it gives CASSLKGGARGYTF.

This clonotype showed up many times. The genes are TRBV13 and TRBJ2-5; TRBD2 agrees at 10 bases. In germline, CDR1 is PRHDT, CDR2 FYEKMQ (reference sequence). The CDR3 spans 18 residues. Trimming cost V 4 bases and J 5 bases; bases outside gene matches: 16. CDR3 DNA: TGTGCCAGCAGCTCGACTCACGGACTAGCGGCCGGTTTTGAGACCCAGTACTTC. This codes for CASSSTHGLAAGFETQYF.

This clonotype occurred many times. V and J are TRBV12-3 or TRBV12-4 and TRBJ1-3; D may be TRBD1 (5 bases). This CDR3 comprises 15 residues. V was trimmed by 4 bases and J by 1 base, leaving 11 bases between them. The CDR3 region has the DNA TGTGCCAGCAGTTGGAGGGACTGGTCTGGAAACACCATATATTTT. Protein sequence: CASSWRDWSGNTIYF.

This clonotype came up many times. This chain links TRBV7-2 with TRBJ2-3, with D tentatively TRBD2 (5 bases). Trimming left V 3 bases short and J 6 bases short, with 7 bases between. The V gene's germline CDR1 is SGHTA and CDR2 FQGNSA. The CDR3 loop spans 12 amino acids. CDR3 amino acids: CASSFSVDTQYF. The CDR3 bases are TGTGCCAGCAGCTTTAGCGTGGATACGCAGTATTTT.

In its sample, this clonotype was seen many times. The chain is built from TRBV4-3 and TRBJ2-1; TRBD1 agrees at 8 bases. The length of the CDR3 is 14 residues. Germline assignment: CDR1 LGHNA and CDR2 YSLEER. J gave up 6 bases and V 6 bases, and 7 bases lay outside the gene matches. CDR3 sequence reads: CASSWTGLGNEQFF. CDR3 nucleotides: TGCGCCAGCAGTTGGACAGGGTTAGGCAATGAGCAGTTCTTC.

This chain connects TRBV29-1 to TRBJ1-3; D uncertain. The CDR3 covers 13 residues. Germline-derived CDR1 and CDR2 are SQVTM and ANQGSEA. V was trimmed by 7 bases and J by 1 base, leaving 11 bases between them. The CDR3 nucleotides read TGCAGCGCCCGTCCGGGGTCTGGAAACACCATATATTTT. This gives the protein CSARPGSGNTIYF.

This clonotype appeared a few times. The V and J genes are TRBV14 and TRBJ2-7, with 9 bases that match TRBD1. Losses at the gene ends were 4 bases for V and 4 bases for J; bases not matched to a gene: 8. CDR3 length: 15 residues. Germline V gene lookup returns CDR1 SGHDN and CDR2 FVKESK. CDR3 region: CASSPGQGGLYEQYF. CDR3 sequence (DNA): TGTGCCAGCAGCCCGGGACAGGGTGGTCTGTACGAGCAGTACTTC.

V is TRBV6-2 or TRBV6-3 and J is TRBJ2-3; TRBD1 aligns across 9 bases. Germline V lookup: CDR1 MNHEY, CDR2 SVGEGT. The ends lost 2 bases at V and 6 bases at J; junction bases unmatched: 12. This CDR3 has 17 amino acids. The CDR3 protein is CASSYVGGGQGRDTQYF. CDR3 nucleotides: TGTGCCAGCAGTTACGTTGGCGGGGGACAGGGCCGGGATACGCAGTATTTT.

This clonotype was counted between two and nine times. The chain links TRBV7-2 to TRBJ2-5; D may be TRBD1 (6 bases). Between the trimmed V and J ends, which lost 3 bases and 5 bases, there was a span of 19 bases. Per germline, CDR1 SGHTA and CDR2 FQGNSA. There are 16 residues in the CDR3. Written as DNA, the CDR3 is TGTGCCAGCAGCTTGGGGAACACAGGGTCGGGTGAGACCCAGTACTTC. This codes for CASSLGNTGSGETQYF.

The chain uses TRBV28 and TRBJ1-6; D uncertain. CDR1 and CDR2 (germline): MDHEN, SYDVKM. Trimming left V 6 bases short and J 4 bases short, with 10 bases between. This CDR3 spans 14 amino acids. The CDR3 loop reads CASRIAQYNSPLHF. CDR3 in DNA: TGTGCCAGCAGAATCGCACAGTATAATTCACCCCTCCACTTT. Supplemented by reference TRBV28 and TRBJ1-6, the full variable domain reads DVKVTQSSRYLVKRTGEKVFLECVQDMDHENMFWYRQDPGLGLRLIYFSYDVKMKEKGDIPEGYSVSREKKERFSLILESASTNQTSMYLCASRIAQYNSPLHFGNGTRLTVT.

Ten or more counts support this clonotype. The chain recombines TRBV7-8 with TRBJ2-2; TRBD1 might be the D (6 bases). Germline lookup yields CDR1 SGHVS and CDR2 FQNEAQ. The CDR3 sequence is 16 residues long. The V end lost 7 bases, the J end lost 0 bases, and 15 bases lay between the germline ends. CDR3 nucleotide sequence: TGTGCCAGCACCCCATACAGGGTCGCGAACACCGGGGAGCTGTTTTTT. Its translation: CASTPYRVANTGELFF. The variable domain in full, with the rest retrieved from reference TRBV7-8 and TRBJ2-2, is GAGVSQSPRYKVAKRGQDVALRCDPISGHVSLFWYQQALGQGPEFLTYFQNEAQLDKSGLPSDRFFAERPEGSVSTLKIQRTQQEDSAVYLCASTPYRVANTGELFFGEGSRLTVL.

This clonotype was detected ten times or more. V and J are TRBV10-3 and TRBJ2-5; TRBD1 might be the D (5 bases). The CDR3 totals 12 residues. Germline V CDR1 and CDR2: ENHRY, SYGVKD. V was clipped by 3 bases and J by 3 bases, with 5 bases between them. The CDR3 loop reads CAISDREETQYF. CDR3 coding DNA: TGTGCCATCAGTGACAGGGAAGAGACCCAGTACTTC.

There are many counts of this clonotype. The genes are TRBV29-1 and TRBJ2-1; unclear D gene. Germline assignment: CDR1 SQVTM and CDR2 ANQGSEA. The CDR3 covers 12 residues. V lost 6 bases, J lost 6 bases, and 12 bases lay in between. This chain's CDR3 is CSVKPASNEQFF. In DNA, the CDR3 is TGCAGCGTCAAACCAGCGAGCAATGAGCAGTTCTTC.

This clonotype was detected ten times or more. CDR3: CASSLTQRGADTQYF. The CDR3, as DNA: TGTGCCAGCAGTTTAACCCAGCGGGGGGCGGATACGCAGTATTTT. This sequence joins TRBV27 and TRBJ2-3; 9 bases fit TRBD2. This CDR3 is 15 amino acids long. Germline trimming cut 2 bases from V and 6 bases from J; bases unmatched to any gene: 6. Germline values: CDR1 MNHEY, CDR2 SMNVEV (reference sequence).

The sample holds a few counts of this clonotype. The rearrangement uses TRBV27 and TRBJ2-3; 7 bases match TRBD2. Germline CDR1 is MNHEY and CDR2 is SMNVEV (reference sequence). With 3 bases clipped from V and 1 base from J, the junction kept 7 bases outside the gene matches. The CDR3 has 16 amino acids. The CDR3 nucleotides are TGTGCCAGCAGTTTTGGCGGGGGTATCGGCACAGATACGCAGTATTTT. Protein: CASSFGGGIGTDTQYF.

Many counts were recorded for this clonotype. The chain carries TRBV10-3 and TRBJ2-1, with D perhaps matching TRBD2 (6 bases). This CDR3 is 17 amino acids long. With 4 bases removed from V and 1 base from J, the gap between germline ends came to 17 bases. The germline V gene has CDR1 ENHRY and CDR2 SYGVKD. The CDR3 DNA follows: TGTGCCATCAGTGGACCTCGAGGGACTTCATCCTACAATGAGCAGTTCTTC. Translation gives CAISGPRGTSSYNEQFF.

V and J are TRBV7-9 and TRBJ1-1, with D unresolved. Per the germline V gene, CDR1 is SEHNR and CDR2 is FQNEAQ (reference sequence). This CDR3 contains 14 residues. V lost 2 bases and J lost 4, with 11 bases in between. This chain's CDR3 is CASSLRPEGTEAFF. The CDR3 region has the DNA TGTGCCAGCAGCTTACGCCCGGAGGGCACTGAAGCTTTCTTT. The whole variable domain, filled in from reference TRBV7-9 and TRBJ1-1, reads DTGVSQNPRHKITKRGQNVTFRCDPISEHNRLYWYRQTLGQGPEFLTYFQNEAQLEKSRLLSDRFSAERPKGSFSTLEIQRTEQGDSAMYLCASSLRPEGTEAFFGQGTRLTVV.

In its sample, this clonotype was seen many times. The genes are TRBV12-3 or TRBV12-4 and TRBJ1-4; 7 nucleotides align to TRBD1. This CDR3 has 14 residues. The junction had 10 bases not matched to a gene; V was cut back by 7 bases and J by 8 bases. CDR3 in amino acids: CASTKGQEGEKLFF. CDR3 DNA: TGTGCCAGCACCAAAGGACAGGAGGGGGAAAAACTGTTTTTT.

In this sample, this clonotype turned up many times. This chain connects TRBV12-5 to TRBJ2-3, with 9 positions matching TRBD1. Germline CDR1 LGHNT, CDR2 FRNRAP. The V segment lost 5 bases and the J segment 5 bases; nucleotides outside the gene matches: 5. The CDR3 spans 14 residues. The CDR3 protein is CASGGQGPLDTQYF. CDR3 in DNA: TGTGCTAGTGGTGGACAGGGGCCCCTAGATACGCAGTATTTT. The complete variable domain, with remaining parts taken from reference TRBV12-5 and TRBJ2-3, reads DARVTQTPRHKVTEMGQEVTMRCQPILGHNTVFWYRQTMMQGLELLAYFRNRAPLDDSGMPKDRFSAEMPDATLATLKIQPSEPRDSAVYFCASGGQGPLDTQYFGPGTRLTVL.